This TCR beta chain was retrieved from a study of sequential checkpoint blockade in melanoma. Study-wide context: TCRbeta immunosequencing was performed on DNA from around 96 pretreatment melanoma tumor samples.

Germline V gives CDR1 SGDLS, CDR2 YYNGEE. The CDR3 covers 14 residues. The V end was cut by 1 base, the J end by 1 base, with 7 bases between. As concerns this clone: Its antigen is not identified.

This table comes from immunoSEQ multiplex PCR, and its TCRdb copy is limited to in-frame clones, with some not included. The sample consists of about 19,000 clones, 26% of them appearing once. Study-wide findings and caveats: About 30 times likelier clinical benefit followed increased tumor T-cell fraction and clonality. In arm A, pretreatment tumor clonality was associated with response.

As for treatment: randomized to nivolumab then ipilimumab (arm A) or the reverse (arm B). This receptor was identified in a human donor with melanoma. The chain employs TRBV9 and TRBJ2-3, with no clear D. Source: tumor tissue (inferred from file names), taken from a patient given nivolumab and ipilimumab in sequence. CDR3 amino acids: CASSVSGGTDTQYF. CDR3 nucleotide sequence: TGTGCCAGCAGCGTATCTGGGGGCACAGATACGCAGTATTTT.